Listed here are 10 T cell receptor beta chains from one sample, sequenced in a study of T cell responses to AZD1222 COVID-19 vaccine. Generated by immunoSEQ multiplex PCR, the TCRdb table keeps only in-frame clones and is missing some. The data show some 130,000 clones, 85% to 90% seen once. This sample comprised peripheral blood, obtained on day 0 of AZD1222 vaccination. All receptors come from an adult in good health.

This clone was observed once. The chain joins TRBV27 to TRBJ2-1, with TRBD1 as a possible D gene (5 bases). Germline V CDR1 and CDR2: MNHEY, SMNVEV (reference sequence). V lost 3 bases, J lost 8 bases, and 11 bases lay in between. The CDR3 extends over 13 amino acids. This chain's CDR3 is CASSFSAGYEQFF. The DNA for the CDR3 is TGTGCCAGCAGTTTTTCGGCAGGGTATGAGCAGTTCTTC.

The CDR3 sequence is CASSDWGRANTGELFF. The DNA for the CDR3 is TGTGCCAGCAGCGACTGGGGGCGTGCGAACACCGGGGAGCTGTTTTTT. J is TRBJ2-2 and V is TRBV5-4; the D gene is possibly TRBD1 (6 bases). The CDR3 contains 16 residues. V lost 4 bases and J 0 bases, leaving 13 bases between the germline ends. In germline, CDR1 is SGHNT, CDR2 YYREEE (reference sequence).

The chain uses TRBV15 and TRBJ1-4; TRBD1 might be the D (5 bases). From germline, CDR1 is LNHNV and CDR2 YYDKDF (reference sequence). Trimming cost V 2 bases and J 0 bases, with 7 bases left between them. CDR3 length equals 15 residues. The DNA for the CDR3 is TGTGCCACCAGCAGAAGGGGTGCAACTAATGAAAAACTGTTTTTT. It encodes CATSRRGATNEKLFF.

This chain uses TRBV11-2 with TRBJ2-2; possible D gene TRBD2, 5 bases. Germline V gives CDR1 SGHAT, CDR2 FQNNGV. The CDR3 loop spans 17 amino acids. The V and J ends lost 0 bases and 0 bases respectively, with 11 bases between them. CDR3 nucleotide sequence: TGTGCCAGCAGCTTAGATCCGGAGGCGACGAACACCGGGGAGCTGTTTTTT. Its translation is CASSLDPEATNTGELFF.

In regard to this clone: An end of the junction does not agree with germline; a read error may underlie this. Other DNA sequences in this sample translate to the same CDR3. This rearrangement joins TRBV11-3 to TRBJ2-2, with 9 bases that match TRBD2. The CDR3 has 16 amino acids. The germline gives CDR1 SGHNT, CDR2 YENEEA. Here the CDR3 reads CASSLAGGPKTGELFF. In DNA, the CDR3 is TGTGCCAGCAGCTTGGCGGGGGGGCCGAAAACCGGGGAGCTGTTTTTT.

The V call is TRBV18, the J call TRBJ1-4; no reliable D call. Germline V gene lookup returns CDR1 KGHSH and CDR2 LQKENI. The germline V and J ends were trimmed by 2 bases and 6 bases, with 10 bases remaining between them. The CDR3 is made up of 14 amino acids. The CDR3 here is CASSPGRVDEKLFF. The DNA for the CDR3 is TGTGCCAGCTCACCAGGGCGGGTGGATGAAAAACTGTTTTTT.

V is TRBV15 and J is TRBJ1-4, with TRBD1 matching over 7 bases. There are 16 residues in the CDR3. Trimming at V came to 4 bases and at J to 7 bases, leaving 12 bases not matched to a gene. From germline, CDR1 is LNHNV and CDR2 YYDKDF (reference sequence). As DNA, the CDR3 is TGTGCCACCAGCACCCTGGAAGGGGGCAGGAGTGAAAAACTGTTTTTT. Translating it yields CATSTLEGGRSEKLFF.

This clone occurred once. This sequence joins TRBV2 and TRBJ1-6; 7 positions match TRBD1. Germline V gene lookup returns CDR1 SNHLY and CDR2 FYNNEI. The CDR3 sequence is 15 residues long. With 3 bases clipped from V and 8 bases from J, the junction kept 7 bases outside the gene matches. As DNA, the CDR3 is TGTGCCAGCAGTGACAACAGGGGTTCCCATTCACCCCTCCACTTT. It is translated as CASSDNRGSHSPLHF.

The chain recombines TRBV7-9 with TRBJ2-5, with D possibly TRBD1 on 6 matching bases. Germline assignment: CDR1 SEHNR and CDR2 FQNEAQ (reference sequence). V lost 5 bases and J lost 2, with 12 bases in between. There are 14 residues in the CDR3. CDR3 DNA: TGTGCCAGCAGCCGAAGGACAGATCAAGAGACCCAGTACTTC. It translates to CASSRRTDQETQYF.

The CDR3 nucleotides read TGTGCCAGCAGCTCCGGGGTCCCTTACGAGCAGTACTTC. Residues: CASSSGVPYEQYF. This chain uses TRBV9 with TRBJ2-7; weak D call: TRBD2 (5 bases). Per germline, CDR1 SGDLS and CDR2 YYNGEE. V shed 4 bases and J shed 4 bases, with 12 bases lying between them. The CDR3 runs to 13 residues. Combining the CDR3 with reference TRBV9 and TRBJ2-7 gives the whole variable domain DSGVTQTPKHLITATGQRVTLRCSPRSGDLSVYWYQQSLDQGLQFLIQYYNGEERAKGNILERFSAQQFPDLHSELNLSSLELGDSALYFCASSSGVPYEQYFGPGTRLTVT.